This record covers a single TCR beta chain. Its target is unknown. Germline assignment: CDR1 MGHRA and CDR2 YSYEKL. V was cut by 1 base and J by 6 bases, with 9 bases left in between. The CDR3 has 13 residues. This sample stems from a study of T-cell memory formation after mild COVID-19. With constant-segment primers, 5'RACE yielded cDNA libraries of TCR alpha and TCR beta that carried sample barcodes and UMIs. Each CDR3 protein gets one entry after TCRdb re-called the 5' RACE reads with MiXCR. The sample comprises a few hundred thousand distinct CDR3 sequences, more than 13% of which are singletons, and roughly 21% rests with the top ten. General study points: Whether day 37 second-wave clones are SARS-CoV-2-specific was not confirmed. Cross-reactive memory seemingly joined, as some responding clones were found in pre-infection memory.

The source is a man aged 18 to 30 who had mild COVID-19 (a few samples of this study predate the infection). Cell type and time point are not known. The chain employs TRBV4-1 and TRBJ1-2, with D maybe TRBD1 (5 bases). Input material: PBMCs or a T cell subset sorted from them (not recorded which). CDR3 nucleotide sequence: TGCGCCAGCAGCCAAGTCGGAGGGGATGGCTACACCTTC. It is translated as CASSQVGGDGYTF.